This record concerns one T cell receptor (beta chain) sequence. Its antigen is not known. This sample is part of a study of beta chain features in type 1 diabetes. Study results and limitations: In all four CD4+ subsets, TCRB CDR3 length was significantly, moderately reduced in type 1 diabetes.

The isolated RNA, all of it, was reverse transcribed, so expressed TCRB transcripts were what got sequenced. Generated by immunoSEQ multiplex PCR, the TCRdb table keeps only in-frame clones and is missing some. The sample has approximately 250,000 clones; 16% are singletons. Germline CDR1 reads SEHNR; CDR2 reads FQNEAQ (reference sequence). V shed 5 bases, J shed 8 bases, and the junction held 11 bases outside the gene matches. This CDR3 spans 15 amino acids. The source is a man aged 25 to 45 with type 1 diabetes. Material for sequencing was naive CD4+ T cells from blood. The genes are TRBV7-9 and TRBJ1-4, with TRBD1 matching over 7 bases. This CDR3 reads CASSPHARGNEKLFF. DNA for the CDR3: TGTGCCAGCAGCCCCCACGCCAGGGGGAACGAAAAACTGTTTTTT.